Shown below are 19 T cell receptor beta chains from a single sample sequenced in a study of blood T cell repertoires in COVID-19. The data were produced by immunoSEQ multiplex PCR, yet TCRdb's version contains in-frame clones alone and is incomplete. Of fewer than 350,000 clones in the sample, about 85% were seen once. Sequenced: PBMCs or T cells enriched from blood (not recorded which). The receptors stem from a woman under 40 who had been exposed to COVID-19.

A word on this clone: Other DNA sequences within the sample encode an identical CDR3. The chain recombines TRBV5-4 with TRBJ2-1; TRBD2 agrees at 9 bases. J was trimmed by 2 bases and V by 0 bases; bases with no gene match: 0. CDR3 length: 15 amino acids. The germline CDR1 and CDR2 sequences are SGHNT and YYREEE (reference sequence). The CDR3 bases are TGTGCCAGCAGCTTGGGCGGGGGGGCCTACAATGAGCAGTTCTTC. Translating it yields CASSLGGGAYNEQFF.

This chain uses TRBV19 with TRBJ1-2; 10 bases match TRBD1. The CDR3 has 15 amino acids. The junction had 7 bases not matched to a gene; V was cut back by 5 bases and J by 4 bases. Germline V gene sequence: CDR1 LNHDA, CDR2 SQIVND (reference sequence). CDR3 sequence: CASSLPGQGSYGYTF. CDR3 DNA sequence: TGTGCCAGTAGTCTACCGGGACAGGGGTCCTATGGCTACACCTTC.

The genes are TRBV15 and TRBJ2-7; 11 bases fit TRBD1. V was clipped by 2 bases and J by 7 bases; unmatched bases: 10. Germline CDR1 and CDR2: LNHNV and YYDKDF (reference sequence). CDR3 length: 16 residues. Here the CDR3 reads CATSRRTGGIAWEQYF. The CDR3, as DNA: TGTGCCACCAGCAGAAGGACAGGGGGCATCGCCTGGGAGCAGTACTTC. The full variable domain, with the rest looked up from reference TRBV15 and TRBJ2-7, is DAMVIQNPRYQVTQFGKPVTLSCSQTLNHNVMYWYQQKSSQAPKLLFHYYDKDFNNEADTPDNFQSRRPNTSFCFLDIRSPGLGDTAMYLCATSRRTGGIAWEQYFGPGTRLTVT.

The chain couples TRBV2 to TRBJ1-4; 8 bases line up with TRBD1. Trimming at V came to 4 bases and at J to 10 bases, leaving 8 bases not matched to a gene. In germline, CDR1 is SNHLY, CDR2 FYNNEI. CDR3 length: 14 amino acids. DNA for the CDR3: TGTGCCAGCAGTGTTGGACAGGGCAGCGGAAAACTGTTTTTT. Translation gives CASSVGQGSGKLFF.

The chain links TRBV6-5 to TRBJ1-3, with no clear D. There are 15 residues in the CDR3. Germline CDR1 MNHEY, CDR2 SVGAGI. V was shortened by 9 bases and J by 0 bases, with 15 bases between the two germline ends. The CDR3: CASCLRENSGNTIYF. The DNA for the CDR3 is TGTGCCAGTTGCCTTCGGGAAAACTCTGGAAACACCATATATTTT.

This chain connects TRBV3-1 (or the pseudogene TRBV3-2) to TRBJ2-3, with 8 nucleotides matching TRBD2. CDR3 length: 16 residues. Germline CDR1 is LGHDT and CDR2 is YNNKEL (reference sequence). V was clipped by 0 bases and J by 1 base; unmatched bases: 3. CDR3 DNA sequence: TGTGCCAGCAGCCAAGATAGCGGGGCAGGCACAGATACGCAGTATTTT. It is translated as CASSQDSGAGTDTQYF.

J is TRBJ1-1 and V is TRBV9; perhaps TRBD1 as D (5 bases). Germline assignment: CDR1 SGDLS and CDR2 YYNGEE. This CDR3 is 15 amino acids long. V was shortened by 0 bases and J by 4 bases, with 13 bases between the two germline ends. The CDR3 loop reads CASSVAFQGITEAFF. CDR3 bases: TGTGCCAGCAGCGTAGCTTTCCAGGGCATCACTGAAGCTTTCTTT.

The J gene is TRBJ1-3, the V gene TRBV19, with D unresolved. The CDR3 is made up of 14 amino acids. CDR1 is LNHDA, CDR2 SQIVND, per germline (reference sequence). Trimming removed 5 bases from V and 0 bases from J, with 8 bases in between. The CDR3 DNA is TGTGCCAGTAGTCCCAGGCCCTCTGGAAACACCATATATTTT. It specifies CASSPRPSGNTIYF.

V gene TRBV25-1 combines with J gene TRBJ1-2; 7 positions agree with TRBD1. Per germline, CDR1 MGHDK and CDR2 SYGVNS. V shed 6 bases and J 8 bases; nucleotides not matched to a gene: 6. The CDR3 totals 12 residues. CDR3 sequence (DNA): TGTGCCAGCAGCGATGACAGGGACGGCTACACCTTC. Protein: CASSDDRDGYTF.

This chain uses TRBV3-1 (or the pseudogene TRBV3-2) with TRBJ1-2, with 7 bases matching TRBD1. J gave up 5 bases and V 4 bases, and 4 bases lay outside the gene matches. This CDR3 is built from 13 residues. The V gene's germline CDR1 is LGHDT and CDR2 YNNKEL (reference sequence). This chain's CDR3 is CASSLGQLYGYTF. Written as DNA, the CDR3 is TGTGCCAGCAGCCTGGGACAGCTTTATGGCTACACCTTC.

The rearrangement links TRBV24-1 to TRBJ2-1; D is undetermined. Deletions cut 9 bases from V and 3 bases from J, with 14 bases between. The CDR3 runs to 14 residues. The V gene's germline CDR1 is KGHDR and CDR2 SFDVKD. The CDR3: CATESGSLYNEQFF. DNA for the CDR3: TGTGCCACCGAGTCCGGGTCCCTCTACAATGAGCAGTTCTTC.

About this clone: The limits of the CDR3 on the DNA are not certain, so only TCRdb's listed CDR3 is given. The CDR3 sequence: CATSTSGNTEAFF. This rearrangement joins TRBV24-1 to TRBJ1-1. The V gene's germline CDR1 is KGHDR and CDR2 SFDVKD. The CDR3 sequence runs 13 residues, both termini included.

V usage is TRBV15 and J usage is TRBJ1-2; 7 bases fit TRBD1. In germline, CDR1 is LNHNV, CDR2 YYDKDF (reference sequence). Trimming removed 6 bases from V and 5 bases from J; junction bases left unmatched: 12. The CDR3 sequence is 15 residues long. The DNA for the CDR3 is TGTGCCACCAGTGTACAGGGGCCCGTCGGGTATGGCTACACCTTC. This sequence encodes CATSVQGPVGYGYTF.

This clone was counted a single time. The V and J genes are TRBV2 and TRBJ1-1; D is perhaps TRBD1 (6 bases). Germline V gene lookup returns CDR1 SNHLY and CDR2 FYNNEI. The CDR3 loop spans 14 amino acids. V was cut by 5 bases and J by 1 base, with 11 bases left in between. The CDR3, as DNA: TGTGCCAGCAGTAACAGGGAAGGGAACACTGAAGCTTTCTTT. Translating gives CASSNREGNTEAFF.

This clone showed up just once. The chain uses TRBV14 and TRBJ2-1; 16 nucleotides match TRBD2. The CDR3 contains 19 residues. Germline CDR1 is SGHDN and CDR2 is FVKESK. Trimming took 0 bases from V and 9 from J; bases not matched to a gene: 11. The CDR3 nucleotides read TGTGCCAGCAGCCAAGATAGATGGGGGACTAGCGGGAGGGCGGGTGAGCAGTTCTTC. Translated, it gives CASSQDRWGTSGRAGEQFF.

This chain uses TRBV6-2 or TRBV6-3 with TRBJ2-7, with 10 bases lining up with TRBD1. Unmatched junction bases numbered 7, after V lost 5 bases and J lost 0 bases. The CDR3 loop spans 16 amino acids. Germline assignment: CDR1 MNHEY and CDR2 SVGEGT. The CDR3 DNA follows: TGTGCCAGCAGTGGGACCGGGACAGGGGCCTCCTACGAGCAGTACTTC. This codes for CASSGTGTGASYEQYF.

The CDR3 bases are TGTGCCAGCAGCCTCCGAACGGGCACAGATACGCAGTATTTT. As protein: CASSLRTGTDTQYF. V and J are TRBV5-4 and TRBJ2-3, with D hard to call. The CDR3 is made up of 14 amino acids. Deletions cut 4 bases from V and 1 base from J, with 10 bases between. Germline V gene lookup returns CDR1 SGHNT and CDR2 YYREEE (reference sequence).

The CDR3 is CASTTDRAAPLHF. The CDR3 region has the DNA TGTGCCAGCACCACGGACAGGGCCGCACCCCTCCACTTT. The V call is TRBV9, the J call TRBJ1-6; 8 positions agree with TRBD1. The germline gives CDR1 SGDLS, CDR2 YYNGEE. V dropped 6 bases and J dropped 11; count of bases not matched to a gene: 7. The CDR3 sequence is 13 residues long. Based on the CDR3 plus reference TRBV9 and TRBJ1-6, the full variable domain is DSGVTQTPKHLITATGQRVTLRCSPRSGDLSVYWYQQSLDQGLQFLIQYYNGEERAKGNILERFSAQQFPDLHSELNLSSLELGDSALYFCASTTDRAAPLHFGNGTRLTVT.

The chain joins TRBV18 to TRBJ1-4; TRBD1 matches 9 bases. V shed 3 bases and J 6 bases; nucleotides not matched to a gene: 5. The CDR3 is made up of 15 amino acids. Germline V gene lookup returns CDR1 KGHSH and CDR2 LQKENI. The CDR3 nucleotides read TGTGCCAGCTCACCGGCGGGACAGGGAGATGAAAAACTGTTTTTT. Amino acids: CASSPAGQGDEKLFF.